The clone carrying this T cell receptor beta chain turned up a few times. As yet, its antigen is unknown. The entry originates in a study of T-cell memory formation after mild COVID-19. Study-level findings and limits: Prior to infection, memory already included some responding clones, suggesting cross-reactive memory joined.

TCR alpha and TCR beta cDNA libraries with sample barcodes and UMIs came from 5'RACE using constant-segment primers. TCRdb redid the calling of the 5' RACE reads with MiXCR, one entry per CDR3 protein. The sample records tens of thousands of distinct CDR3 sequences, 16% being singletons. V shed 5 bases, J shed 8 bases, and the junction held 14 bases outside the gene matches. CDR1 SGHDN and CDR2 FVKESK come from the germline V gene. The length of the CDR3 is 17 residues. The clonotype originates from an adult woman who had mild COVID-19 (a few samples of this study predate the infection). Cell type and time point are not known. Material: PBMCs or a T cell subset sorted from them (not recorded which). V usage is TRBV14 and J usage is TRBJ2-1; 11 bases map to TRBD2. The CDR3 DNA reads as TGTGCCAGCAGCAAACCCCCCCACTTAGCGGGAGGGTATGAGCAGTTCTTC. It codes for CASSKPPHLAGGYEQFF. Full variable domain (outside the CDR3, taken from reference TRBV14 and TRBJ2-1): EAGVTQFPSHSVIEKGQTVTLRCDPISGHDNLYWYRRVMGKEIKFLLHFVKESKQDESGMPNNRFLAERTGGTYSTLKVQPAELEDSGVYFCASSKPPHLAGGYEQFFGPGTRLTVL.